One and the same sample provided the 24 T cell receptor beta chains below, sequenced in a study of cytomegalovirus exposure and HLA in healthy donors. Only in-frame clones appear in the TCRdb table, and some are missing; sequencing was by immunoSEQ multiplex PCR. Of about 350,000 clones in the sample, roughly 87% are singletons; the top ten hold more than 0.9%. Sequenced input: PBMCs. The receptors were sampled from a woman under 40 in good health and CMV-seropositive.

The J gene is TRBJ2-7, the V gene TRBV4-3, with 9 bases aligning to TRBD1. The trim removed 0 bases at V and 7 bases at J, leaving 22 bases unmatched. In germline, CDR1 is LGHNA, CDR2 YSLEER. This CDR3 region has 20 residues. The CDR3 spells CASSQDYLHLPGQGWGEQYF. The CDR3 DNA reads TGCGCCAGCAGCCAAGATTACCTTCACCTTCCGGGACAGGGTTGGGGGGAGCAGTACTTC.

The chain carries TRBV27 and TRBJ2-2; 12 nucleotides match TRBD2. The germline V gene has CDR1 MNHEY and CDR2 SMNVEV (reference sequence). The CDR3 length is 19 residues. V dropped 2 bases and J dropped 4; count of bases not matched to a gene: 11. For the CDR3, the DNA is TGTGCCAGCAGTTTACGCGCGACTAGCGGGGGCCCTCTCACCGGGGAGCTGTTTTTT. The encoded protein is CASSLRATSGGPLTGELFF.

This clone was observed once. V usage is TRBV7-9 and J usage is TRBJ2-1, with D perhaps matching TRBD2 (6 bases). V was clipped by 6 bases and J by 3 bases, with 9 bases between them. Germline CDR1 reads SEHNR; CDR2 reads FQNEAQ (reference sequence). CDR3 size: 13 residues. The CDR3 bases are TGTGCCAGCAGTCAGGGACTCTACAATGAGCAGTTCTTC. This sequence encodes CASSQGLYNEQFF.

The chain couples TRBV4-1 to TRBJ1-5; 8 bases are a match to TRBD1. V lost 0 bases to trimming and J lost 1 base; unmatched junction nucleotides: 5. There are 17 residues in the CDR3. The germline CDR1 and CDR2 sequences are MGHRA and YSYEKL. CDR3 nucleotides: TGCGCCAGCAGCCAAGATACGCGACAGGGGAGCAATCAGCCCCAGCATTTT. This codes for CASSQDTRQGSNQPQHF.

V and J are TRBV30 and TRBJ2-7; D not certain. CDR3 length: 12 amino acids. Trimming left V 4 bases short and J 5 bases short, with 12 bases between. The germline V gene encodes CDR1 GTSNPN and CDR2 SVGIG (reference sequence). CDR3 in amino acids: CAWTLTAHEQYF. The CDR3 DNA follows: TGTGCCTGGACGCTCACAGCTCACGAGCAGTACTTC.

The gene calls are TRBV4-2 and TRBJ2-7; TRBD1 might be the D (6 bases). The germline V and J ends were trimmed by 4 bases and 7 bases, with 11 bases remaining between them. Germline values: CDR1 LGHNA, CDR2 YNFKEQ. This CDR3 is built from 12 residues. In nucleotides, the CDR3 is TGTGCCAGCAGCCCCCAAGGGGGTGAGCAGTACTTC. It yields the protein CASSPQGGEQYF.

CDR3 nucleotides: TGCGCCAGCAGCTCCCCCTCTAGCCCCGGGGATACGCAGTATTTT. Protein sequence: CASSSPSSPGDTQYF. The genes are TRBV5-1 and TRBJ2-3, with a possible D match to TRBD2 (5 bases). CDR1 and CDR2 (germline): SGHRS, YFSETQ. The CDR3 length is 15 residues. Trimming cost V 3 bases and J 6 bases, with 17 bases left between them.

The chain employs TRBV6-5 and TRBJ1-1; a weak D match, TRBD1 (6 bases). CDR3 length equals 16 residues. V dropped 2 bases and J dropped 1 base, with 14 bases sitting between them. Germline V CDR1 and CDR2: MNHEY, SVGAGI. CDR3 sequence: CASSYLGGAGNTEAFF. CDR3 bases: TGTGCCAGCAGTTACCTTGGGGGCGCGGGGAACACTGAAGCTTTCTTT.

The CDR3 loop reads CASSLSTASNQPQHF. DNA of the CDR3: TGTGCCAGCAGCCTCTCGACGGCAAGCAATCAGCCCCAGCATTTT. The chain recombines TRBV7-8 with TRBJ1-5, with D uncertain. Germline assignment: CDR1 SGHVS and CDR2 FQNEAQ. The CDR3 runs to 15 residues. The ends were cut back, 5 bases at V and 1 base at J, with 12 bases in the middle.

The CDR3 bases are TGTGCCAGCTCGGCGGGGGCGGGAAATTCACCCCTCCACTTT. This encodes CASSAGAGNSPLHF. The chain links TRBV18 to TRBJ1-6, with a tentative D call TRBD1 (6 bases). Looked up from germline, CDR1 is KGHSH and CDR2 is LQKENI. V lost 6 bases, J lost 7 bases, and 13 bases lay in between. There are 14 residues in the CDR3.

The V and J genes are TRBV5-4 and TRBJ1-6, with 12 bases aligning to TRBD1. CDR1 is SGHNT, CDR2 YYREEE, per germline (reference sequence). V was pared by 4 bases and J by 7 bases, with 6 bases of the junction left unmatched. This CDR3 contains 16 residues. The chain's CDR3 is CASSMGQGARNSPLHF. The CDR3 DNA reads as TGTGCCAGCAGCATGGGACAGGGGGCGCGGAATTCACCCCTCCACTTT.

Written as DNA, the CDR3 is TGTGCCAGCAGCGTAGTGGACAGGGACGGCGAGCAGTACTTC. This gives the protein CASSVVDRDGEQYF. The chain employs TRBV9 and TRBJ2-7, with 8 bases that match TRBD1. V lost 0 bases, J lost 6 bases, and 5 bases stayed unmatched. Germline V gene lookup returns CDR1 SGDLS and CDR2 YYNGEE. The CDR3 extends over 14 amino acids.

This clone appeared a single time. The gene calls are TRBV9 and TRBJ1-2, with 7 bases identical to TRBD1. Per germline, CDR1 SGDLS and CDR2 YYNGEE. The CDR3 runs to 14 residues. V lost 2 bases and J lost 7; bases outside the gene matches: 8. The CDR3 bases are TGTGCCAGCAGCGTCGCTCTGACAGGGCCTGGCTACACCTTC. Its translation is CASSVALTGPGYTF.

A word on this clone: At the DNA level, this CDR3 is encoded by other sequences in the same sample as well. The chain's CDR3 is CATSRDRGYGYTF. The CDR3 nucleotides are TGTGCCACCAGCAGAGACAGGGGCTATGGCTACACCTTC. This rearrangement joins TRBV15 to TRBJ1-2, with a possible D match to TRBD1 (6 bases). Germline V gene sequence: CDR1 LNHNV, CDR2 YYDKDF (reference sequence). V gave up 0 bases and J gave up 4 bases, with 6 bases separating them. The CDR3 extends over 13 amino acids.

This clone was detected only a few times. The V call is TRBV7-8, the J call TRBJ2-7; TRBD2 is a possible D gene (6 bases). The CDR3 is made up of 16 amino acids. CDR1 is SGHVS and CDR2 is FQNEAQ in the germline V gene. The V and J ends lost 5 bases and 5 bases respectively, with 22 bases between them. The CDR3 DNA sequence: TGTGCCAGCAGCCGTCTCTCTAAACTAGCACTGAACGAGCAGTACTTC. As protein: CASSRLSKLALNEQYF.

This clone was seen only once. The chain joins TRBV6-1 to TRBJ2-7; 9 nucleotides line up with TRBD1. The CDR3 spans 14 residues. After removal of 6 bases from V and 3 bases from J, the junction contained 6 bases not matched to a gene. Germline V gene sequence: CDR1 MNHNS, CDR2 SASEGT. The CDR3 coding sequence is TGTGCCAGCAGGCCCGAGACAGGGGGCTACGAGCAGTACTTC. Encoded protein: CASRPETGGYEQYF.

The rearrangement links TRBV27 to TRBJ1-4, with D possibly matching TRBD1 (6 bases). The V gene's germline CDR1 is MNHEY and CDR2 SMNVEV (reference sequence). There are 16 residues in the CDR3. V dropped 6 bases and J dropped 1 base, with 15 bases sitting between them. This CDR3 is CASRNLLQGTNEKLFF. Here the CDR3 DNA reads TGTGCCAGCAGGAATCTTTTACAGGGAACTAATGAAAAACTGTTTTTT.

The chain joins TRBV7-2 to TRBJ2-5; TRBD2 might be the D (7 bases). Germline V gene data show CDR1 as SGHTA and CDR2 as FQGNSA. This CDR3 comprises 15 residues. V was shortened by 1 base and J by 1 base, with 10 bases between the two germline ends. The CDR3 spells CASSLGGGVQETQYF. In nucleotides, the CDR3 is TGTGCCAGCAGCTTAGGAGGGGGGGTCCAAGAGACCCAGTACTTC.

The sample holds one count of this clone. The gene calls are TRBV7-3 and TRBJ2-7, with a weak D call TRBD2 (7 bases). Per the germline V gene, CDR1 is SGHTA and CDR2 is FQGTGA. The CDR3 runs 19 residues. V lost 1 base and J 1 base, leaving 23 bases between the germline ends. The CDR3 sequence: CASSLIRGGGPTFSYEQYF. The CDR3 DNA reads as TGTGCCAGCAGCTTAATACGGGGCGGGGGCCCGACTTTTTCCTACGAGCAGTACTTC.

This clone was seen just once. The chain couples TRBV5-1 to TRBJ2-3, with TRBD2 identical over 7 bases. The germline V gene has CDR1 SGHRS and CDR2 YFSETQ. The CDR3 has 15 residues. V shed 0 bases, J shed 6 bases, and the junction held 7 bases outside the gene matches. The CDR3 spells CASSLVTGGGDTQYF. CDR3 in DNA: TGCGCCAGCAGCTTGGTTACGGGAGGTGGGGATACGCAGTATTTT.

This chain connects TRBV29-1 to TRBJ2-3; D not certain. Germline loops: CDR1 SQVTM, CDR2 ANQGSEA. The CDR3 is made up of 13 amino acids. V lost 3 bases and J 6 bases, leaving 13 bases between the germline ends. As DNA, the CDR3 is TGCAGCGTTGATAATTCAGCGCTGGATACGCAGTATTTT. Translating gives CSVDNSALDTQYF.

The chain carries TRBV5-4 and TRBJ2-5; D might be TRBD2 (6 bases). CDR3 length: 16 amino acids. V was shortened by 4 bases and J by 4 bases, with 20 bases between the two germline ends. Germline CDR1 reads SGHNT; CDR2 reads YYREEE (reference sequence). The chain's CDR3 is CASSPRGGRLGETQYF. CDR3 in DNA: TGTGCCAGCAGCCCCCGAGGAGGGAGGCTCGGAGAGACCCAGTACTTC.

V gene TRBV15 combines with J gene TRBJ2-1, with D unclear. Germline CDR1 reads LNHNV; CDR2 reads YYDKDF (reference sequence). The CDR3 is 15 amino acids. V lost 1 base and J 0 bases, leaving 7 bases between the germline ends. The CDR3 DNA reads TGTGCCACCAGCAGAGGAGGAAGCTCCTACAATGAGCAGTTCTTC. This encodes CATSRGGSSYNEQFF.

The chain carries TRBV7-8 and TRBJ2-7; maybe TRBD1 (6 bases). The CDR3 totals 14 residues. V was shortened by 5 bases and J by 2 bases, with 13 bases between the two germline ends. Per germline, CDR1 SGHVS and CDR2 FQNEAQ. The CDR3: CASSSRGTTYEQYF. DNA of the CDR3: TGTGCCAGCAGCAGCAGGGGTACCACCTACGAGCAGTACTTC.